Sequencing of this T cell receptor (beta chain) was carried out in a study of T cells in localized non-small cell lung cancer. With regard to this clone: Its antigen is not known. A junction end diverges from the germline sequence, so it may reflect a read error.

Sequenced by immunoSEQ multiplex PCR; TCRdb stores in-frame clones only, minus some. The table shows tens of thousands of clones, with 65% to 85% occurring only once. The germline gives CDR1 SGHAT, CDR2 FQNNGV. This CDR3 is 14 amino acids long. Notes on the study in general: Longer survival (overall) was linked to higher T cell density in blood. Tumor samples were not multi-region, leaving intratumor heterogeneity unexcluded. Of the top 100 tumor clones, median roughly 60 were in adjacent lung, about 30 among its top 100. Clonality of T cells reached its maximum in uninvolved adjacent lung, surpassing tumor.

The starting material was peripheral blood, obtained before any cancer treatment. The chain links TRBV11-2 to TRBJ2-5; D may be TRBD2 (6 bases). The TCR sequence derives from a man aged 35-75 years with stage III squamous cell lung carcinoma. DNA of the CDR3: TGTGCCAGCAGCTTAACGAGGGGAGGAGAGGCCCAGTACTTC. Translated: CASSLTRGGEAQYF. Complete variable domain (other parts from reference TRBV11-2 and TRBJ2-5): EAGVAQSPRYKIIEKRQSVAFWCNPISGHATLYWYQQILGQGPKLLIQFQNNGVVDDSQLPKDRFSAERLKGVDSTLKIQPAKLEDSAVYLCASSLTRGGEAQYFGPGTRLLVL.